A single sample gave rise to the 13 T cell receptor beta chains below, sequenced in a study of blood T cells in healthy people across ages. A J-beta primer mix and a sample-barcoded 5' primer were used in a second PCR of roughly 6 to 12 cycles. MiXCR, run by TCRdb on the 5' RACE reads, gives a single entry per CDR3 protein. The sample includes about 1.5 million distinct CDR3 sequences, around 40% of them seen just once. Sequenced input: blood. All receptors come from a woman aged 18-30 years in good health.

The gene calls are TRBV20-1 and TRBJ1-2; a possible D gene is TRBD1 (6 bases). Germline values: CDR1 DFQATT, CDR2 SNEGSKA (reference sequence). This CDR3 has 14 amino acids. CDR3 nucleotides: TGCAGCCCCACCCGAAAGGGGGATGACTATGGCTACACCTTC. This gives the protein CSPTRKGDDYGYTF.

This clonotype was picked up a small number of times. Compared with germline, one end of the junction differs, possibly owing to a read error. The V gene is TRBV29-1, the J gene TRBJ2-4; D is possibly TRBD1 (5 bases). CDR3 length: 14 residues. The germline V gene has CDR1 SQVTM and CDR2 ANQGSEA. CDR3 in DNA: TGCAGCGTTGTTGAAGACAGCCCCAAGAACATTCAGTACTTC. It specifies CSVVEDSPKNIQYF.

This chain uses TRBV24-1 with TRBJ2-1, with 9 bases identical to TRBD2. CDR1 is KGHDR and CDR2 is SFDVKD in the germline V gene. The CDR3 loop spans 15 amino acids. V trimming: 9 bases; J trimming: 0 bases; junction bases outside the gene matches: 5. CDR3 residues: CATGYSGSSYNEQFF. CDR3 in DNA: TGTGCCACCGGCTATAGCGGGAGCTCCTACAATGAGCAGTTCTTC.

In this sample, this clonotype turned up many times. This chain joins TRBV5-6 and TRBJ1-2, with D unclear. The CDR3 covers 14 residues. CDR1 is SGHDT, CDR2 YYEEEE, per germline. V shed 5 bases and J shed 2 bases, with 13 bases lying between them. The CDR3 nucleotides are TGTGCCAGCAGTTTAGGGCGGCTCAACTATGGCTACACCTTC. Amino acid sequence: CASSLGRLNYGYTF.

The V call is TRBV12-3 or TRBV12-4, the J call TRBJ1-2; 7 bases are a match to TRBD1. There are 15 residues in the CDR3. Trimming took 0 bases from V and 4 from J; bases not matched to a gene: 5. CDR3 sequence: CASSLAPGGFYGYTF. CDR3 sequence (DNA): TGTGCCAGCAGTTTAGCACCAGGGGGGTTCTATGGCTACACCTTC.

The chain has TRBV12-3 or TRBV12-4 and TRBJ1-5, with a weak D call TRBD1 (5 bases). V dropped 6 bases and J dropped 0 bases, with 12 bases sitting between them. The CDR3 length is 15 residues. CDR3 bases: TGTGCCAGCAGGGAACAGGTTTATAGCAATCAGCCCCAGCATTTT. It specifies CASREQVYSNQPQHF.

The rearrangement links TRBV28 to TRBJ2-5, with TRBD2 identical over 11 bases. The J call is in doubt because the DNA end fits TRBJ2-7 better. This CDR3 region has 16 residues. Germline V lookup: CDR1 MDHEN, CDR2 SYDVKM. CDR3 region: CASSLWASGRSGEQYF. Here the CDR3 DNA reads TGTGCCAGCAGTTTATGGGCTAGCGGGAGGAGTGGCGAGCAGTACTTC.

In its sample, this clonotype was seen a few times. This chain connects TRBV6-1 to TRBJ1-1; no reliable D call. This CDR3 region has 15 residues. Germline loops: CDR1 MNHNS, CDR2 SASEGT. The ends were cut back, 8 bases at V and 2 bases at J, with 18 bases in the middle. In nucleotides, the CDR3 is TGTGCCAGCTCTCTTGAATTGACCGTTAACACTGAAGCTTTCTTT. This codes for CASSLELTVNTEAFF.

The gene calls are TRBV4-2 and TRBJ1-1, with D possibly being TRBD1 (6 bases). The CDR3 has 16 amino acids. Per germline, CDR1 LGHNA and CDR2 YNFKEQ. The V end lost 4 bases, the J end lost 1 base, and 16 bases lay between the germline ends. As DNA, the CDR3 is TGTGCCAGCAGCCGGGGGGGCCTGACAGGGAACACTGAAGCTTTCTTT. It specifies CASSRGGLTGNTEAFF.

As DNA, the CDR3 is TGTGCCAGCAGTTTATTGGCTAGATCCTACAATGAGCAGTTCTTC. This encodes CASSLLARSYNEQFF. The chain employs TRBV12-3 or TRBV12-4 and TRBJ2-1; unclear D gene. CDR3 length: 15 amino acids. The ends were cut back, 2 bases at V and 1 base at J, with 9 bases in the middle.

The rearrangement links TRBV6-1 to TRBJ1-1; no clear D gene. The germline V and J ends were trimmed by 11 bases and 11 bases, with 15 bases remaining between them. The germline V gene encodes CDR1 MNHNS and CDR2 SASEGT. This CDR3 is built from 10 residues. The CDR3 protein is CAVEYVEAFF. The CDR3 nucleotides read TGTGCCGTGGAGTATGTGGAGGCTTTCTTT.

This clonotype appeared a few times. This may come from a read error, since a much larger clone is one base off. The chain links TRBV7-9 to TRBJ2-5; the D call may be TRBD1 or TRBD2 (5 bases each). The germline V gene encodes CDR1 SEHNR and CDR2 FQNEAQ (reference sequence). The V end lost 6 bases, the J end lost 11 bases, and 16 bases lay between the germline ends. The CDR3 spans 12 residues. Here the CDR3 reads CASSHWGNEQYF. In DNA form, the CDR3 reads TGTGCCAGCAGTCATTGGGGGAATGAGCAGTACTTC.

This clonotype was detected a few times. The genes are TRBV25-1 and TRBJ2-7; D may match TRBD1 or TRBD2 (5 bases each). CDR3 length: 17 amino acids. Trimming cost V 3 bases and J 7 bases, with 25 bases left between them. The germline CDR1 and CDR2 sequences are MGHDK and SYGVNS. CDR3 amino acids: CASSDRGKGPTYNEQYF. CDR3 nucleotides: TGTGCCAGCAGTGATCGGGGTAAGGGGCCGACCTACAATGAGCAGTACTTC.